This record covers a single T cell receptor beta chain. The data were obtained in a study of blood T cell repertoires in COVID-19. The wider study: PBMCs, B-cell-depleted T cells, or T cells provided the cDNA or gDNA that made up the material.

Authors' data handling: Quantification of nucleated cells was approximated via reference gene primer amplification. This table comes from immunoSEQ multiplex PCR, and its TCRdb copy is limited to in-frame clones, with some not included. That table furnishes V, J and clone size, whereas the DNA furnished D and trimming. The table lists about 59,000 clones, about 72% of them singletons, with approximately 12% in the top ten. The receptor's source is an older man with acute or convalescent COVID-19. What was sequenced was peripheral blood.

CDR3 DNA sequence: TGTGCCAGCAGCCACGAGCCGGGGAACACTGAAGCTTTCTTT. Its protein is CASSHEPGNTEAFF. V is TRBV3-1 (or the pseudogene TRBV3-2) and J is TRBJ1-1, with D unclear. V was pared by 3 bases and J by 1 base, with 9 bases between. The V gene's germline CDR1 is LGHDT and CDR2 YNNKEL (reference sequence). CDR3 length: 14 amino acids.